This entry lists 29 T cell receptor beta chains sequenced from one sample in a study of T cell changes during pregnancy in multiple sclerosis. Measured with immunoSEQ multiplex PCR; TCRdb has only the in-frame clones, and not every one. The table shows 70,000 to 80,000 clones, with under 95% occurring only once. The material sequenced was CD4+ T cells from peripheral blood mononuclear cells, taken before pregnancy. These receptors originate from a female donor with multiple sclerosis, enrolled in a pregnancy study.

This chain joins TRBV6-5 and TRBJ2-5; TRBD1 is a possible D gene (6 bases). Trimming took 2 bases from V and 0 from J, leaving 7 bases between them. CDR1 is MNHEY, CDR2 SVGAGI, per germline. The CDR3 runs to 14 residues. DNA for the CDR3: TGTGCCAGCAGTTACAGGGGGTACCAAGAGACCCAGTACTTC. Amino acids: CASSYRGYQETQYF.

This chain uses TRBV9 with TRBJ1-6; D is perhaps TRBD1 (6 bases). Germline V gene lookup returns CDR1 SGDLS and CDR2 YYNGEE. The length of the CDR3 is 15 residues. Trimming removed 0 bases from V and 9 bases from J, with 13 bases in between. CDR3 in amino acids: CASSVVGAKGSPLHF. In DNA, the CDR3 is TGTGCCAGCAGCGTAGTGGGGGCTAAGGGTTCACCCCTCCACTTT.

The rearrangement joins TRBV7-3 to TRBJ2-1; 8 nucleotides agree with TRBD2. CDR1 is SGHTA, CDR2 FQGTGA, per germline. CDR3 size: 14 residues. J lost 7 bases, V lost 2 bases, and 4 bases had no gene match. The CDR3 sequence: CASSLAGGGNEQFF. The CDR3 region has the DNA TGTGCCAGCAGCTTAGCGGGAGGAGGGAATGAGCAGTTCTTC.

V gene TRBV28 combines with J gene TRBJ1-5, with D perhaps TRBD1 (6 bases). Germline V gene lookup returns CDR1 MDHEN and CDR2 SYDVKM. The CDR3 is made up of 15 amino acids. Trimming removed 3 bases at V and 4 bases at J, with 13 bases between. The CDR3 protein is CASSLWTAGNQPQHF. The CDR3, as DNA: TGTGCCAGCAGTTTGTGGACAGCTGGGAATCAGCCCCAGCATTTT.

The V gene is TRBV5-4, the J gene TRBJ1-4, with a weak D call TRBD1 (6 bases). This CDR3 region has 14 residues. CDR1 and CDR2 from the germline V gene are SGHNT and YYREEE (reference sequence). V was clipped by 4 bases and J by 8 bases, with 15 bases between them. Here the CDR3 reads CASSPDRFGEKLFF. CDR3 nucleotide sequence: TGTGCCAGCAGCCCTGACAGGTTTGGCGAAAAACTGTTTTTT.

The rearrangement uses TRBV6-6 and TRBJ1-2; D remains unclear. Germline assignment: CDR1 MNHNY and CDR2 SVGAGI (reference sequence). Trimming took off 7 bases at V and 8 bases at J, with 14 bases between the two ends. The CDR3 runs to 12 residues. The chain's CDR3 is CASTGNPTGYTF. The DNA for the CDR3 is TGTGCCAGCACGGGGAACCCGACAGGCTACACCTTC.

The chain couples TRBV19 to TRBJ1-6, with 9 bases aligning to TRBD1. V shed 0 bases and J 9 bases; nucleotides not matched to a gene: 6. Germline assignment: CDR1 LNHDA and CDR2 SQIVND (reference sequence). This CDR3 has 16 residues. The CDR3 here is CASSIETGTGISPLHF. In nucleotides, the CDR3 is TGTGCCAGTAGTATAGAAACCGGGACAGGGATTTCACCCCTCCACTTT.

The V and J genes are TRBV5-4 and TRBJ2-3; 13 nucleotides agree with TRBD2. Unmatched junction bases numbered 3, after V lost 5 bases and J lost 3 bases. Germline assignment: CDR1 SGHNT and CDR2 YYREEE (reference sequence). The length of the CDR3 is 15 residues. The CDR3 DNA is TGTGCCAGCAGGAGGACTAGCGGGAGTACAGATACGCAGTATTTT. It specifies CASRRTSGSTDTQYF.

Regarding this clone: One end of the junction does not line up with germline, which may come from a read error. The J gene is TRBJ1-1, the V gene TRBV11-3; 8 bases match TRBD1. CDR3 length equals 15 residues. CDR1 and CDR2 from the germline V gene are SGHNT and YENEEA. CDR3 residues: CAGSGGTGANTEAFF. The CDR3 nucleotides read TGTGCCGGCAGCGGCGGGACAGGAGCGAACACTGAAGCTTTCTTT.

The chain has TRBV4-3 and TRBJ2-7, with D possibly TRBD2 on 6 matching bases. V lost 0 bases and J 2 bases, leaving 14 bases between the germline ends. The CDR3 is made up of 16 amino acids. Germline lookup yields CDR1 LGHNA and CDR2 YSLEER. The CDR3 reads CASSQDPRGTAYEQYF. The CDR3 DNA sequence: TGCGCCAGCAGCCAAGATCCGCGGGGTACTGCCTACGAGCAGTACTTC.

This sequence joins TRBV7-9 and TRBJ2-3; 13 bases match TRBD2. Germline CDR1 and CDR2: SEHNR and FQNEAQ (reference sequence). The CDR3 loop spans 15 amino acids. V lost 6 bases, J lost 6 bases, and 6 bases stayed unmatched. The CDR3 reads CASREGLAGFDTQYF. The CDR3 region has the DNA TGTGCCAGCAGGGAGGGACTAGCGGGGTTTGATACGCAGTATTTT.

Here the CDR3 DNA reads TGTGCCAGCGGGGGGGATAGCAATCAGCCCCAGCATTTT. This sequence encodes CASGGDSNQPQHF. The rearrangement uses TRBV21-1 and TRBJ1-5. TRBV21-1 is reported as a pseudogene. This CDR3 is built from 13 residues.

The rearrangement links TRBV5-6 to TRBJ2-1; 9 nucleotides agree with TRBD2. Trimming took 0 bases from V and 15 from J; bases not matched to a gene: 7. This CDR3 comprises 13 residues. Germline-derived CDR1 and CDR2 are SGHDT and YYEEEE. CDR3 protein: CASSLDLAGTAFF. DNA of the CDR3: TGTGCCAGCAGCTTGGACCTAGCGGGAACTGCGTTCTTC. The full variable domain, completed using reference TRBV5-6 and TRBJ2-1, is DAGVTQSPTHLIKTRGQQVTLRCSPKSGHDTVSWYQQALGQGPQFIFQYYEEEERQRGNFPDRFSGHQFPNYSSELNVNALLLGDSALYLCASSLDLAGTAFFGPGTRLTVL.

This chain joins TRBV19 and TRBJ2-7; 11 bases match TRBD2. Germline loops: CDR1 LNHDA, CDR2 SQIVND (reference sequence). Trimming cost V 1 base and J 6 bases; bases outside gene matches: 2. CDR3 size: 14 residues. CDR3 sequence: CASSIGLAGGEQYF. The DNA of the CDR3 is TGTGCCAGTAGTATAGGTCTAGCGGGAGGCGAGCAGTACTTC.

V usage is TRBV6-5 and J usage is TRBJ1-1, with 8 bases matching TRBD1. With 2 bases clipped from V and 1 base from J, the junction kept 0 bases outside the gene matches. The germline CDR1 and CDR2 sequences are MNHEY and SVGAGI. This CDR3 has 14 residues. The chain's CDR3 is CASSYGTGNTEAFF. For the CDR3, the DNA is TGTGCCAGCAGTTACGGGACAGGGAACACTGAAGCTTTCTTT.

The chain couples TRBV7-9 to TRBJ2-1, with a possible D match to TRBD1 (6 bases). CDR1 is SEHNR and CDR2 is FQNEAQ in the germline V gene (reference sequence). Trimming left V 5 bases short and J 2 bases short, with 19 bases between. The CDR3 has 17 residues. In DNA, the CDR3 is TGTGCCAGCAGCCGTTCAACAGGGACGGTAACCTACAATGAGCAGTTCTTC. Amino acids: CASSRSTGTVTYNEQFF.

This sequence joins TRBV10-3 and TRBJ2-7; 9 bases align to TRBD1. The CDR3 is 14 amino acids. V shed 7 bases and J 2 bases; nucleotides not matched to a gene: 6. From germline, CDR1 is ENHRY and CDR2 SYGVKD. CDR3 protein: CAITSGQGAYEQYF. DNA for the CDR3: TGTGCCATCACCTCGGGACAGGGAGCCTACGAGCAGTACTTC.

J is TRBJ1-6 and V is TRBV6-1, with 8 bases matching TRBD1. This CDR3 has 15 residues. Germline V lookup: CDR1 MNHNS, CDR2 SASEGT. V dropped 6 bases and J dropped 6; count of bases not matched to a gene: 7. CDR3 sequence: CASSVGQAPNSPLHF. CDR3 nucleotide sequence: TGTGCCAGCAGCGTGGGACAGGCCCCTAATTCACCCCTCCACTTT.

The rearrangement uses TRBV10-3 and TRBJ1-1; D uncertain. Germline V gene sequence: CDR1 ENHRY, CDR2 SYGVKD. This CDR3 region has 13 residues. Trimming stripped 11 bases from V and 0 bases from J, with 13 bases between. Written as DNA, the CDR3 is TGTGCCGCGGCCCCAACATTGAACACTGAAGCTTTCTTT. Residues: CAAAPTLNTEAFF.

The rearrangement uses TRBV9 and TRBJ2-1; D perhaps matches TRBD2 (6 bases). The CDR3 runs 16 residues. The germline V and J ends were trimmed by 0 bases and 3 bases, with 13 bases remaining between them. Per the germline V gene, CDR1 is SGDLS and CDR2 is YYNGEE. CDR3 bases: TGTGCCAGCAGCGTAGTGGGTAGCGGTGACTACAATGAGCAGTTCTTC. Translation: CASSVVGSGDYNEQFF. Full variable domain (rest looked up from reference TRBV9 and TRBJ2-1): DSGVTQTPKHLITATGQRVTLRCSPRSGDLSVYWYQQSLDQGLQFLIQYYNGEERAKGNILERFSAQQFPDLHSELNLSSLELGDSALYFCASSVVGSGDYNEQFFGPGTRLTVL.

CDR3 region: CASSSGTGGNTIYF. The CDR3 nucleotides are TGTGCCAGCAGCTCCGGGACAGGGGGAAACACCATATATTTT. The V call is TRBV7-6, the J call TRBJ1-3; 9 bases line up with TRBD1. The CDR3 length is 14 residues. Germline V gene sequence: CDR1 SGHVS, CDR2 FNYEAQ. With V trimmed by 4 bases and J by 4 bases, 2 bases remained unmatched.

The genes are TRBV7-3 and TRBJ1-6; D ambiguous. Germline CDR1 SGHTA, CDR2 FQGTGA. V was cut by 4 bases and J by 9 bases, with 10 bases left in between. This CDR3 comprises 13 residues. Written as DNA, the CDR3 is TGTGCCAGCAGCTCAAGGGCGGGTTCACCCCTCCACTTT. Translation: CASSSRAGSPLHF.

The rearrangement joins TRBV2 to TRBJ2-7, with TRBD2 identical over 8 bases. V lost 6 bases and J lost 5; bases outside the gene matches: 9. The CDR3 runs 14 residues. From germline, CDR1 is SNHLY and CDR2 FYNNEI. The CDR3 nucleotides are TGTGCCAGCAGGGCTCGGGGGGGTATCCACGAGCAGTACTTC. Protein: CASRARGGIHEQYF.

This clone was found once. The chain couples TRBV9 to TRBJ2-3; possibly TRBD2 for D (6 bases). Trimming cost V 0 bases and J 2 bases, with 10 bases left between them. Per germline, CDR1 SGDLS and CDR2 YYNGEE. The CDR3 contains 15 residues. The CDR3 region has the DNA TGTGCCAGCAGCGTAGGACTAGGCATCACAGATACGCAGTATTTT. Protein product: CASSVGLGITDTQYF.

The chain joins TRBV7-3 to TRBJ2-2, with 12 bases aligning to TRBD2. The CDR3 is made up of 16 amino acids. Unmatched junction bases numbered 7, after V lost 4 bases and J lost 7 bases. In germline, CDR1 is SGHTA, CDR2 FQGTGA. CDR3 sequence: CASSSSGRARGGELFF. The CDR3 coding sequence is TGTGCCAGCAGCTCTAGCGGGAGGGCCAGAGGCGGGGAGCTGTTTTTT.

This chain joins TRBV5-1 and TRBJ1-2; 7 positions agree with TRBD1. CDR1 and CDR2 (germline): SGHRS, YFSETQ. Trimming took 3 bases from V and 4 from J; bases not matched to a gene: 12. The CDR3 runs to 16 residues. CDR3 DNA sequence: TGCGCCAGCAGCTCCGCCCTGCTCCGGGACAGCTATGGCTACACCTTC. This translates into CASSSALLRDSYGYTF.

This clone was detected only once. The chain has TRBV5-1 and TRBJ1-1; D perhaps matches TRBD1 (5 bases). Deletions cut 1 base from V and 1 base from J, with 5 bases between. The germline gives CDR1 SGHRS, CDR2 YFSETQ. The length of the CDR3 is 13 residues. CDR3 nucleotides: TGCGCCAGCAGCTTGACAGGGAACACTGAAGCTTTCTTT. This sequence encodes CASSLTGNTEAFF.

This CDR3 is CASSATGTSGGRETQYF. The CDR3 DNA reads TGTGCCAGCAGCGCTACCGGGACTAGCGGGGGACGAGAGACCCAGTACTTC. The chain employs TRBV5-4 and TRBJ2-5, with TRBD2 matching over 14 bases. CDR3 size: 17 residues. CDR1 and CDR2 from the germline V gene are SGHNT and YYREEE (reference sequence). Trimming took 4 bases from V and 4 from J; bases not matched to a gene: 9.

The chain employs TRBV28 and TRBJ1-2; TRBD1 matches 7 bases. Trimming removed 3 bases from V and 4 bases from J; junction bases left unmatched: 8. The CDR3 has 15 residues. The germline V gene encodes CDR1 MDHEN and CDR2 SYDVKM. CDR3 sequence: CASSFEDRIFYGYTF. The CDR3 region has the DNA TGTGCCAGCAGTTTTGAGGACAGGATTTTCTATGGCTACACCTTC.